The source of this T cell receptor (beta chain) is a study of cytomegalovirus exposure and HLA in healthy donors. Deletions cut 5 bases from V and 4 bases from J, with 8 bases between. Germline CDR1 is SGHVS and CDR2 is FNYEAQ. There are 12 residues in the CDR3. The PCR was carried out with 60 Vbeta primers and 13 Jbeta primers. Here immunoSEQ multiplex PCR was the method, and the copy in TCRdb shows in-frame clones only, minus some. The sample contains approximately 79,000 clones, about three quarters of which appear only once. Material for sequencing was PBMCs. The TCR sequence derives from a boy aged 5-17 years in good health and CMV-seronegative. The chain links TRBV7-6 to TRBJ1-2, with a possible D match to TRBD1 (6 bases). CDR3 sequence (DNA): TGTGCCAGCAGCCCGGACAGCTATGGCTACACCTTC. Residues: CASSPDSYGYTF. Drawing the rest from reference TRBV7-6 and TRBJ1-2, the complete variable domain is GAGVSQSPRYKVTKRGQDVALRCDPISGHVSLYWYRQALGQGPEFLTYFNYEAQQDKSGLPNDRFSAERPEGSISTLTIQRTEQRDSAMYRCASSPDSYGYTFGSGTRLTVV.